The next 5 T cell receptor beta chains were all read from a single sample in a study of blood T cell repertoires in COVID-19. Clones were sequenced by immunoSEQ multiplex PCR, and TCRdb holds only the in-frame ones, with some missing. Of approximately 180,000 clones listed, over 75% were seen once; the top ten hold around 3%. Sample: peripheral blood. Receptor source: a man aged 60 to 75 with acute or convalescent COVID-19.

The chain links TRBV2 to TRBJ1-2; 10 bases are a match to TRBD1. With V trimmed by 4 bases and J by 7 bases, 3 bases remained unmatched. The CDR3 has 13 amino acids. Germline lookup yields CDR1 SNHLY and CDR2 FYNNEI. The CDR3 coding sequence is TGTGCCAGCAGTGGGGGGACAGGGGCTGGCTACACCTTC. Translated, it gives CASSGGTGAGYTF.

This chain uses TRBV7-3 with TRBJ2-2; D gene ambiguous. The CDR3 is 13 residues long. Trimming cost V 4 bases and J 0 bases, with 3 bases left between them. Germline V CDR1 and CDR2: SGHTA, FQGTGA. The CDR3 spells CASSSTNTGELFF. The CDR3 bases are TGTGCCAGCAGCTCAACGAACACCGGGGAGCTGTTTTTT.

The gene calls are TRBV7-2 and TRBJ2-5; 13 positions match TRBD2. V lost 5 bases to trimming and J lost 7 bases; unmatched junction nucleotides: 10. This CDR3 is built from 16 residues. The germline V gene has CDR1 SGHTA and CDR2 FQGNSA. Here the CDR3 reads CASSQLAGGILGTQYF. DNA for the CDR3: TGTGCCAGCAGCCAACTAGCGGGAGGGATTCTTGGGACCCAGTACTTC.

The CDR3 bases are TGTGCCAGCAGCTTGGCTAGCGGGGACTACGAGCAGTACTTC. It translates to CASSLASGDYEQYF. The chain joins TRBV7-8 to TRBJ2-7, with 9 bases matching TRBD2. Germline V gene data show CDR1 as SGHVS and CDR2 as FQNEAQ. Losses at the gene ends were 3 bases for V and 3 bases for J; bases not matched to a gene: 3. CDR3 length equals 14 residues. The full variable domain, rest sourced from reference TRBV7-8 and TRBJ2-7, is GAGVSQSPRYKVAKRGQDVALRCDPISGHVSLFWYQQALGQGPEFLTYFQNEAQLDKSGLPSDRFFAERPEGSVSTLKIQRTQQEDSAVYLCASSLASGDYEQYFGPGTRLTVT.

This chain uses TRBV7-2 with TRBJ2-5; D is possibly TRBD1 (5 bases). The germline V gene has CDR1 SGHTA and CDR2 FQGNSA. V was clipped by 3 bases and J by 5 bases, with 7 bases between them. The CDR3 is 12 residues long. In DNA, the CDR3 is TGTGCCAGCAGCTTGGGGCGCGAGACCCAGTACTTC. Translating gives CASSLGRETQYF. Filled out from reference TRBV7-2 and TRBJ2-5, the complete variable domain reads GAGVSQSPSNKVTEKGKDVELRCDPISGHTALYWYRQSLGQGLEFLIYFQGNSAPDKSGLPSDRFSAERTGGSVSTLTIQRTQQEDSAVYLCASSLGRETQYFGPGTRLLVL.